This TCR beta chain was sequenced during a study of somatic mutations in cytotoxic T cells in rheumatoid arthritis. Across the whole study: Some V beta antibody-stained T-cell populations were flow-sorted at nearly 100% purity, including V beta1+ cells sequenced for TCRB. Study-wide findings and caveats: Among 65 to 75 patients, fewer than ten showed a largest CD8+ clone that surpassed 20% of CD8+ cells. Relative to age-matched healthy controls, rheumatoid arthritis patients did not differ significantly in CD8+ T-cell clonality.

This clone was detected only a few times. Its target is unknown. There are 19 residues in the CDR3. Germline lookup yields CDR1 KGHSH and CDR2 LQKENI. V lost 3 bases to trimming and J lost 6 bases; unmatched junction nucleotides: 11. Produced via immunoSEQ multiplex PCR; TCRdb's table is partial and in-frame only. The repertoire has about 15,000 clones, about 81% of them found once; the top ten carry more than 13%. Sample: CD8+ T cells sorted from blood. The V call is TRBV18, the J call TRBJ2-2; the match to TRBD2 covers 15 bases. This TCR was sampled from an adult with rheumatoid arthritis. CDR3 sequence reads: CASSPVGTSGRQEAGELFF. Here the CDR3 DNA reads TGTGCCAGCTCACCGGTCGGGACTAGCGGGAGGCAAGAAGCCGGGGAGCTGTTTTTT.